This T cell receptor beta chain was captured by sequencing in a study of cytomegalovirus exposure and HLA in healthy donors. Study-level findings and limits: TCR sequences were mostly rare, though some public TCRs occurred in many donors.

Regarding this clone: The antigen is undetermined.

It was with 60 Vbeta and 13 Jbeta primers that the PCR ran. Clones were read by immunoSEQ multiplex PCR, and TCRdb kept only the in-frame ones, dropping some. This table holds 150,000 to 180,000 clones, about 80% found once. Sequenced input: PBMCs. This sequence originates from a man between 25 and 39 years old in good health and CMV-seropositive.

DNA of the CDR3: TGCAGCGCAAGCTCCGGGACAGGCCATGCCGGGGAGCTGTTTTTT. It codes for CSASSGTGHAGELFF. V usage is TRBV29-1 and J usage is TRBJ2-2; the match to TRBD1 covers 8 bases. With 7 bases clipped from V and 6 bases from J, the junction kept 13 bases outside the gene matches. The CDR3 spans 15 residues. The V gene's germline CDR1 is SQVTM and CDR2 ANQGSEA.